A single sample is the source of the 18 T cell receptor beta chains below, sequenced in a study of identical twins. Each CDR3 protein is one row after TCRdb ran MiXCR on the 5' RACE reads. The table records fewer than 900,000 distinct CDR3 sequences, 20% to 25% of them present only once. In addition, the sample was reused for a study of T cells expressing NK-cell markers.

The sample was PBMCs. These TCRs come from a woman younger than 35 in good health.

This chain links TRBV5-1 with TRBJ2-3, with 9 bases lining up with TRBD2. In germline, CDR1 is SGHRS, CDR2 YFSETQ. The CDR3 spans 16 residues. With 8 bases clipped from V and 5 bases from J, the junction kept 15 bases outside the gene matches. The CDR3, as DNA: TGCGCCAGTTCCCCCCAAGCGGGGGGCGATCGAGATACGCAGTATTTT. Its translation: CASSPQAGGDRDTQYF.

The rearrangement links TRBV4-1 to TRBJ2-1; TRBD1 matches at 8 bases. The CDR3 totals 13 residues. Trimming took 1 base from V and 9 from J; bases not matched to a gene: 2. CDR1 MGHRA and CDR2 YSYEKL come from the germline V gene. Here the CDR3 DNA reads TGCGCCAGCAGCCAAGGACAGGGGTTTGAGCAGTTCTTC. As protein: CASSQGQGFEQFF.

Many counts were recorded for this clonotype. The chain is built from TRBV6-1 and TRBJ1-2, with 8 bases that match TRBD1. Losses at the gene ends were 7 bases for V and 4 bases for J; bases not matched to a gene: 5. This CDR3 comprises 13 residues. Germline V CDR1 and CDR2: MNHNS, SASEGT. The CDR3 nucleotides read TGTGCCAGCACCCAAGGGACAGGCTATGGCTACACCTTC. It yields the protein CASTQGTGYGYTF.

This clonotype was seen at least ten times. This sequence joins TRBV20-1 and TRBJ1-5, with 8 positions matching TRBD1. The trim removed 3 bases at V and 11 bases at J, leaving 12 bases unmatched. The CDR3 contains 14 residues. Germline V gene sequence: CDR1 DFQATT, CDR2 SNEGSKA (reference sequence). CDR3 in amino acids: CSASLTGAGGTQHF. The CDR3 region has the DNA TGCAGTGCTAGCCTGACAGGGGCGGGTGGGACCCAGCATTTT.

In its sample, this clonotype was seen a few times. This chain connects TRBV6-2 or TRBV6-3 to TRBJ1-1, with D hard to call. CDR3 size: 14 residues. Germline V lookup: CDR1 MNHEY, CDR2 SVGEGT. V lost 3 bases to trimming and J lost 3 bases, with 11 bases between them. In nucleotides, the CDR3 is TGTGCCAGCAGTTATACGGCCGGTGACACTGAAGCTTTCTTT. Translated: CASSYTAGDTEAFF.

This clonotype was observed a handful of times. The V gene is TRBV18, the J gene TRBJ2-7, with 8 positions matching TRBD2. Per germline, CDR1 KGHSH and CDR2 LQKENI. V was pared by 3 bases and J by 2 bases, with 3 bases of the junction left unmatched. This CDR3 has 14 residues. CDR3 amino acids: CASSPPGGPYEQYF. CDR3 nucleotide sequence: TGTGCCAGCTCACCCCCGGGAGGGCCCTACGAGCAGTACTTC.

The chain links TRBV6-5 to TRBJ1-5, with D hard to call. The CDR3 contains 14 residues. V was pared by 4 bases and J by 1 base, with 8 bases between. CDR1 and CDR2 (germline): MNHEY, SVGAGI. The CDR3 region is CASSSIISNQPQHF. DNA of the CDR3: TGTGCCAGCAGTTCCATTATCAGCAATCAGCCCCAGCATTTT.

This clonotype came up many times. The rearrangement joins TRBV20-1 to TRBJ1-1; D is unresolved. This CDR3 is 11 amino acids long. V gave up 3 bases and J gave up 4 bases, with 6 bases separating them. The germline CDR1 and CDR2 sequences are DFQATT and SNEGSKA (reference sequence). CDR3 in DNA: TGCAGTGCTAGCTGGGGCACTGAAGCTTTCTTT. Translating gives CSASWGTEAFF.

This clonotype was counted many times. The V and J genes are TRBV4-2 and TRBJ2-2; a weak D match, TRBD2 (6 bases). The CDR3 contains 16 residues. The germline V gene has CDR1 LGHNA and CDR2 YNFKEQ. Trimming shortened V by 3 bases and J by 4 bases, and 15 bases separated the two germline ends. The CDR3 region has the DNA TGTGCCAGCAGCCAGTTTGGGGGGTCGGGCACCGGGGAGCTGTTTTTT. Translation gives CASSQFGGSGTGELFF.

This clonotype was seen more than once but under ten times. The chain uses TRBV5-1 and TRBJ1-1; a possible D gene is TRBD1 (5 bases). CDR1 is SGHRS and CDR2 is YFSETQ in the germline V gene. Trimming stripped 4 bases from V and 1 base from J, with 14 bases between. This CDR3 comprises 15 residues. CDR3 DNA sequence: TGCGCCAGCAGCCCGGGGACCGCCTCGAACACTGAAGCTTTCTTT. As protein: CASSPGTASNTEAFF.

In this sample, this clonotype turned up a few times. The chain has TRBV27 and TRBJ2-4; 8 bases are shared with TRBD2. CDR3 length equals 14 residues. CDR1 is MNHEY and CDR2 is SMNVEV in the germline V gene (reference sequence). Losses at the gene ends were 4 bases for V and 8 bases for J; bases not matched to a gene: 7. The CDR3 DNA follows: TGTGCCAGCAGTTCCCTCGGGAGGGGTTACATTCAGTACTTC. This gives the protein CASSSLGRGYIQYF.

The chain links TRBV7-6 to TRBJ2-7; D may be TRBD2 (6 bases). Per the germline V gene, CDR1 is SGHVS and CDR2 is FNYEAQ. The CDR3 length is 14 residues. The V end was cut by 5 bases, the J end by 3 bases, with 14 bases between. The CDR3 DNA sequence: TGTGCCAGCAGCGACAGCGGGCGAGGCTACGAGCAGTACTTC. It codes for CASSDSGRGYEQYF.

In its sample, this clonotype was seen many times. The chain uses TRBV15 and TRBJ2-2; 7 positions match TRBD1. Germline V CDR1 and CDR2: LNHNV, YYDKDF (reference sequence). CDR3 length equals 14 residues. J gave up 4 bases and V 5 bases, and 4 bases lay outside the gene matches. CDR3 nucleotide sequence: TGTGCCACCAGCCGAAACAGGGGCACCGGGGAGCTGTTTTTT. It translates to CATSRNRGTGELFF.

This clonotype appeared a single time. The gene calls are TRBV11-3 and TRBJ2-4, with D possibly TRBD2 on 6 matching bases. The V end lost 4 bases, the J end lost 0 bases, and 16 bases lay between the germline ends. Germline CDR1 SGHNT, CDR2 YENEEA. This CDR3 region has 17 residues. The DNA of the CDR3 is TGTGCCAGCAGCTATGAATCTAGCGCATTAGCCAAAAACATTCAGTACTTC. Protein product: CASSYESSALAKNIQYF.

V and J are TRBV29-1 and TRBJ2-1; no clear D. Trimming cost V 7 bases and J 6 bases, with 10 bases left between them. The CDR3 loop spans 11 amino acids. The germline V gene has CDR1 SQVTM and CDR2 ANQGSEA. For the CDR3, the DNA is TGCAGCGCCGTCCTCGGCAATGAGCAGTTCTTC. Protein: CSAVLGNEQFF.

CDR3 sequence (DNA): TGCGCCAGCAGCATTGACAGGGTAGACGAGCAGTACTTC. Amino acid sequence: CASSIDRVDEQYF. The rearrangement links TRBV5-1 to TRBJ2-7; the match to TRBD1 covers 7 bases. In germline, CDR1 is SGHRS, CDR2 YFSETQ. CDR3 length: 13 residues. Germline trimming cut 4 bases from V and 5 bases from J; bases unmatched to any gene: 6.

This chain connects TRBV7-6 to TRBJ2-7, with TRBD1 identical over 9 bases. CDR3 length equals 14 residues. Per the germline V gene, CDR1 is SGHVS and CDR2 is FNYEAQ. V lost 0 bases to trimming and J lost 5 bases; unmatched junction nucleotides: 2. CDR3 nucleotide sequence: TGTGCCAGCAGCTTAGCCGGGACAGGGAACGAGCAGTACTTC. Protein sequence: CASSLAGTGNEQYF.

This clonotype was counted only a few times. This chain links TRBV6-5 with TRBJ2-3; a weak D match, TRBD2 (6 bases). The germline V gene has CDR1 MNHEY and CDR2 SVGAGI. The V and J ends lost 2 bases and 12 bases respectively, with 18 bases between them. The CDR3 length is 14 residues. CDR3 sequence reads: CASSYPPDGGRQYF. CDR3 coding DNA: TGTGCCAGCAGTTACCCCCCTGACGGAGGGCGCCAGTATTTT.